The present TCR beta chain was sequenced within a study of T cell responses to AZD1222 COVID-19 vaccine (dated by TCRdb to the early 2020s). Regarding the study in general: A total of approximately 240 trial participants underwent TCR sequencing, of whom roughly 210 received two doses of AZD1222 and some 26 received two doses of the MenACWY control vaccine. Trial participants were enrolled by age into subgroups of 18-55, 56-69 and 70-plus years, and about 150, 27 and 61 TCR-sequenced participants, respectively, were included in these subgroups. What the work shows at the level of the full study, not this receptor alone: Participants were mostly white British and included more females than males, and it was suggested by the authors that clonal diversity may have been underestimated. The vaccine-associated CD4 TCRs covered the entire spike protein, and the dominant responses fell in regions 160-218 and 743-854. No day 14 peak-response samples were available, so repertoires were characterized only after the peak T cell response. In the small 56-69-year group, the increase in depth fell short of significance, most likely because of low power. Epitopes outside the regions mutated in the B.1.351 and B.1.1.7 variants were reportedly recognized by nearly half of the unique spike-specific TCRs. Spike-specific TCR breadth and depth rose significantly after two AZD1222 doses compared with day 0 and with MenACWY recipients. Conclusions about previously exposed vaccinees are limited because only six or seven AZD1222 recipients were SARS-CoV-2 seropositive at baseline.

The CDR3 regions of human TCRbeta chains were analyzed by immunosequencing. As for the original processing: Repertoire TCRs were checked for matches against a reference library of SARS-CoV-2-specific TCRs that had been generated using the MIRA antigen-specificity platform. Breadth was defined as the fraction of unique TCRs that were SARS-CoV-2-associated, and depth was defined as the fraction of total T cells that were SARS-CoV-2-associated. Using the MIRA data, each spike-specific TCR was mapped to the spike region that the TCR reacts to and placed in a CD4 or CD8 class. Log10-transformed breadth and depth values were compared by one-way ANOVA with Sidak's multiple comparisons tests. TCRdb took over this immuneACCESS table, retaining in-frame rearrangements with V and J assigned. Such tables are incomplete; in checked studies, under half of the missing clones stem from an unresolved V gene, and the remainder is unexplained. The V and J calls and clone size are taken from that table; D and trimming were inferred from the DNA. The sample data list tens of thousands of clones, and about 90% of these were observed just once. The ten largest clones add up to 2.8% of the sample.

What the time point label conveys for this sample: baseline before first vaccination. Per the publication, the treatment or condition label means: meningococcal conjugate vaccine given as trial control. Samples from vaccinated people were obtained from the UK trials COV001 and COV002, which included a single-blind randomized controlled phase 2/3 trial of AZD1222 (ChAdOx1 nCoV-19) in healthy adults. Trial participant PBMC samples were collected at day 0 and day 28 after the second dose for TCRbeta chain sequencing. Notes on this clone: Its antigen specificity is not known. Nothing much larger sits one base from this clone, and base qualities are not available.

From cysteine to phenylalanine, the CDR3 is 17 amino acids long. This entry keeps only the CDR3 DNA: 51 bases, framed from base 1. The germline V gene encodes CDR1 MNHEY and CDR2 SMNVEV (reference sequence). V has 0 bases trimmed and J has 3 bases trimmed; junction bases matching no gene number 11. The chain couples TRBV27 to TRBJ2-7, with TRBD1 matching 7 junction bases. The input for sequencing was peripheral blood, taken on day 0 of MenACWY control vaccination. The receptor's source is an adult in good health. Read as DNA, the sequence is TGTGCCAGCAGTTTATCTGTAGGGGGCGCCCCCAACTACGAGCAGTACTTC. This yields the protein CASSLSVGGAPNYEQYF.